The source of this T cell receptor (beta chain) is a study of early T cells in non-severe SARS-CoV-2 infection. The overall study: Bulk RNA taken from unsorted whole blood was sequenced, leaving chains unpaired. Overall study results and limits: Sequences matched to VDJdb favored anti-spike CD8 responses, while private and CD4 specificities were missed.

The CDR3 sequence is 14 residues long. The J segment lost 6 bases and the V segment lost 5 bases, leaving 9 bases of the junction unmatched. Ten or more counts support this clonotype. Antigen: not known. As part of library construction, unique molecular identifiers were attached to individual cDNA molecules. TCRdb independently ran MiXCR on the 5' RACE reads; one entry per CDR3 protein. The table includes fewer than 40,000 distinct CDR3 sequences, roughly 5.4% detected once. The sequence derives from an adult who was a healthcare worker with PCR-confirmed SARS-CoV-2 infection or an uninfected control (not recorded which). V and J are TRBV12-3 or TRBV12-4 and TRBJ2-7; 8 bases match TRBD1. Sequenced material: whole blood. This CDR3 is CASSLQGALGEQYF. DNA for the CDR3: TGTGCCAGCAGTCTCCAGGGGGCGTTAGGCGAGCAGTACTTC.